Listed below are T cell receptor beta chains from one sample, sequenced in a study of T cells in Graves' hyperthyroidism and ophthalmopathy. One entry per CDR3 protein, called by TCRdb with MiXCR from the multiplex PCR reads. The sample shows 660,000 or so distinct CDR3 sequences, just under 45% of them seen only once. Sequences were obtained from peripheral blood or thyroid tissue (not recorded which). All receptors come from an adult man with Graves' disease, either hyperthyroidism or ophthalmopathy (not recorded which). CDR3s leave out the opening cysteine and the closing phenylalanine or tryptophan. A D gene is named only where the DNA matches it firmly.

TRBJ2-5 TRBV24-1 NA ATSDLRGNSGDRETQY
TRBJ1-3 TRBV29-1 TRBD1 SVGTGFGNTIY
TRBJ1-4 TRBV7-9 TRBD1 ASSRDSSEKLF
TRBJ1-5 TRBV19 NA ASSITALGNQPQH
TRBJ1-5 TRBV7-9 NA ASSLQQGMSNQPQH
TRBJ2-6 TRBV6-5 NA AISGDNVLT
TRBJ2-7 TRBV7-8 NA ASSLAV
TRBJ2-5 TRBV10-3 TRBD2 ASSEARGLAGLETQY
TRBJ1-2 TRBV12-3/TRBV12-4 TRBD1 ASSLRSDRRYGYT
TRBJ2-3 TRBV7-2 NA ASSLVAVDTQY
TRBJ1-1 TRBV7-9 NA ASSFRPGEAF
TRBJ1-2 TRBV10-3 TRBD1 AISEDRAVYGYT
TRBJ1-4 TRBV6-6 NA ASREQESNEKLF
TRBJ1-2 TRBV2 TRBD1 ASTGTGILNYGYT
TRBJ1-1 TRBV2 TRBD1 ASSQAAGGITEAF
TRBJ2-7 TRBV5-1 NA ASSEGREGFWTYEQY
TRBJ1-2 TRBV29-1 NA SVEVGRRVDRDGYT
TRBJ1-1 TRBV7-8 NA ASSPRWEAF
TRBJ1-6 TRBV29-1 NA SLYLNSPLH
TRBJ2-7 TRBV7-9 TRBD1 ASSYPGGQTYEQY
TRBJ1-4 TRBV25-1 NA ASSARRRTNEKLF
TRBJ2-5 TRBV20-1 TRBD2 SASLTGLDISQY
TRBJ2-7 TRBV20-1 NA SARDNSYEQY
TRBJ2-7 TRBV9 NA ASSQGQSSYEQY
TRBJ1-1 TRBV19 TRBD1 ASTGQGALLNTEAF
TRBJ2-5 TRBV7-9 NA ASSFRTTETQY
TRBJ1-5 TRBV2 TRBD1 ASSDSTGGNQPQH
TRBJ1-4 TRBV25-1 TRBD1 ASSLSGQGATNEKLF
TRBJ1-1 TRBV10-3 NA AIRDQGTEAF
TRBJ1-4 TRBV7-2 NA ASSSGRGEKLF
TRBJ2-7 TRBV20-1 NA SETGTYEQY
TRBJ1-2 TRBV20-1 TRBD1 SATRTGGNYGYT
TRBJ2-5 TRBV20-1 NA SAREGTHQETQY
TRBJ2-7 TRBV6-1 NA ASSGPRFEQY
TRBJ2-7 TRBV7-9 NA ASSLGSYEQN
TRBJ1-5 TRBV12-3/TRBV12-4 NA ASSPDGAGAQH
TRBJ2-7 TRBV13 TRBD1 ASSLPLTGVEQY
TRBJ1-6 TRBV14 TRBD1 ASSQEGTGIRRPPLH
TRBJ2-5 TRBV7-9 NA ASSLRGARGETQY
TRBJ1-2 TRBV20-1 NA SAEGESPYGYT